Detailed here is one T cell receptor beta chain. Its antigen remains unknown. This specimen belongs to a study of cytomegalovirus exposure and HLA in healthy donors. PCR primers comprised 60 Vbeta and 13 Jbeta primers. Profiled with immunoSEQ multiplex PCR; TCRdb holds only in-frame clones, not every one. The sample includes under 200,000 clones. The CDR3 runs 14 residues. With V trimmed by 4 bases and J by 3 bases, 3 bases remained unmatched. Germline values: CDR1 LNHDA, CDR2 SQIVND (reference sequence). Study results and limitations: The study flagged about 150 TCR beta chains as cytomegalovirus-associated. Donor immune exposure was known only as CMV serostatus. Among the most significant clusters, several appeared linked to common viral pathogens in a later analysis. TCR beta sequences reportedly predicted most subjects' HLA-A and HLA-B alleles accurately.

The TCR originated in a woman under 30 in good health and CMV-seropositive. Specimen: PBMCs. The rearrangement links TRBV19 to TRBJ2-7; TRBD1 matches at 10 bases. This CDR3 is CASSSGTGDYEQYF. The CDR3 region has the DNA TGTGCCAGTAGTAGCGGGACAGGGGACTACGAGCAGTACTTC.